This TCR beta chain was observed in a study of regulatory dendritic cells for organ transplantation. The V gene's germline CDR1 is SQVTM and CDR2 ANQGSEA. V shed 8 bases, J shed 2 bases, and the junction held 12 bases outside the gene matches. CDR3 size: 14 residues. Sorted subsets were CFSE-labeled and cultured roughly 5 days with allogeneic dendritic cells. About this clone: The antigen is not known.

Assay used: immunoSEQ multiplex PCR; TCRdb lists only in-frame clones, some missing. The sample lists some 10,000 clones, about 71% occurring once. The rearrangement uses TRBV29-1 and TRBJ2-7; 7 bases are shared with TRBD1. Input material: naive CD4+ T cells from blood cultured with dendritic cells. Subset: CD45RA+ naive T cells. The receptor was derived from a human donor in good health. The CDR3 region is CSILKGQTTYEQYF. The DNA of the CDR3 is TGCAGCATCCTAAAGGGACAGACAACCTACGAGCAGTACTTC.